Below are 9 T cell receptor beta chains sequenced from a single sample in a study. Using its own MiXCR run on the reads, TCRdb lists one record per CDR3 protein. The sample lists 6,500 to 9,000 distinct CDR3 sequences; 30% to 40% were seen once. Specimen: blood. These TCRs come from a human donor.

The chain recombines TRBV4-2 with TRBJ1-5, with TRBD1 as a possible D gene (5 bases). Germline assignment: CDR1 LGHNA and CDR2 YNFKEQ. This CDR3 comprises 17 residues. V was shortened by 3 bases and J by 0 bases, with 15 bases between the two germline ends. CDR3 region: CASSQAGATVSNQPQHF. The CDR3 DNA is TGTGCCAGCAGCCAGGCCGGGGCTACAGTTAGCAATCAGCCCCAGCATTTT.

The V and J genes are TRBV10-3 and TRBJ2-5; D unresolved. Trimming cost V 8 bases and J 0 bases, with 13 bases left between them. Germline lookup yields CDR1 ENHRY and CDR2 SYGVKD. CDR3 length: 14 residues. CDR3 amino acids: CAIRPTANQETQYF. For the CDR3, the DNA is TGTGCCATCCGCCCCACAGCGAACCAAGAGACCCAGTACTTC.

In this sample, this clonotype turned up many times. The genes are TRBV18 and TRBJ2-7; D remains ambiguous. Trimming removed 1 base from V and 5 bases from J, with 12 bases in between. Per the germline V gene, CDR1 is KGHSH and CDR2 is LQKENI. The CDR3 spans 14 residues. The CDR3 region has the DNA TGTGCCAGCTCACCACGAGGCACGGCAAACGAGCAGTACTTC. This sequence encodes CASSPRGTANEQYF.

This clonotype is judged medium-sized. The J gene is TRBJ1-1, the V gene TRBV20-1; D is perhaps TRBD1 (5 bases). Germline CDR1 reads DFQATT; CDR2 reads SNEGSKA (reference sequence). The CDR3 length is 13 residues. V was cut by 8 bases and J by 0 bases, with 13 bases left in between. The CDR3 here is CSPETAMNTEAFF. The DNA for the CDR3 is TGCAGTCCAGAGACAGCGATGAACACTGAAGCTTTCTTT.

The chain has TRBV30 and TRBJ1-1; D remains unclear. Germline CDR1 reads GTSNPN; CDR2 reads SVGIG (reference sequence). V lost 8 bases and J 3 bases, leaving 13 bases between the germline ends. This CDR3 has 12 amino acids. The CDR3: CAMEGRDTEAFF. DNA for the CDR3: TGTGCCATGGAGGGTCGGGACACTGAAGCTTTCTTT.

Note on this clonotype: A read error may account for a junction end that differs from germline. The chain joins TRBV29-1 to TRBJ1-5, with D possibly matching TRBD1 (6 bases). CDR1 is SQVTM, CDR2 ANQGSEA, per germline. This CDR3 is built from 14 residues. The CDR3 protein is CSVEDGGWNQPRHF. Here the CDR3 DNA reads TGCAGCGTTGAAGATGGGGGCTGGAATCAGCCCCGGCATTTT.

This clonotype was found a few times. The DNA of the CDR3 is TGTGCCAGCAGAACGAATGAAAAACTGTTTTTT. Protein product: CASRTNEKLFF. The chain joins TRBV28 to TRBJ1-4; D gene ambiguous. The CDR3 spans 11 residues. The germline V gene encodes CDR1 MDHEN and CDR2 SYDVKM. V was shortened by 6 bases and J by 5 bases, with 4 bases between the two germline ends. Together with reference TRBV28 and TRBJ1-4, the CDR3 gives the full variable domain: DVKVTQSSRYLVKRTGEKVFLECVQDMDHENMFWYRQDPGLGLRLIYFSYDVKMKEKGDIPEGYSVSREKKERFSLILESASTNQTSMYLCASRTNEKLFFGSGTQLSVL.

This clonotype is medium-sized in the sample. The V and J genes are TRBV6-2 or TRBV6-3 and TRBJ1-5; D unclear. The CDR3 is 13 amino acids. With 5 bases removed from V and 6 bases from J, the gap between germline ends came to 11 bases. CDR1 and CDR2 (germline): MNHEY, SVGEGT. CDR3 in amino acids: CASSNPAGQPQHF. In nucleotides, the CDR3 is TGTGCCAGCAGTAACCCGGCAGGTCAGCCCCAGCATTTT.

The chain is built from TRBV4-2 and TRBJ1-5; 7 bases are a match to TRBD1. V dropped 6 bases and J dropped 5; count of bases not matched to a gene: 25. Germline V gives CDR1 LGHNA, CDR2 YNFKEQ. The CDR3 loop spans 20 amino acids. The CDR3 sequence: CASSSISGRHGGTEHQPQHF. The CDR3 coding sequence is TGTGCCAGCAGTTCGATAAGCGGTCGCCATGGAGGGACAGAGCATCAGCCCCAGCATTTT.